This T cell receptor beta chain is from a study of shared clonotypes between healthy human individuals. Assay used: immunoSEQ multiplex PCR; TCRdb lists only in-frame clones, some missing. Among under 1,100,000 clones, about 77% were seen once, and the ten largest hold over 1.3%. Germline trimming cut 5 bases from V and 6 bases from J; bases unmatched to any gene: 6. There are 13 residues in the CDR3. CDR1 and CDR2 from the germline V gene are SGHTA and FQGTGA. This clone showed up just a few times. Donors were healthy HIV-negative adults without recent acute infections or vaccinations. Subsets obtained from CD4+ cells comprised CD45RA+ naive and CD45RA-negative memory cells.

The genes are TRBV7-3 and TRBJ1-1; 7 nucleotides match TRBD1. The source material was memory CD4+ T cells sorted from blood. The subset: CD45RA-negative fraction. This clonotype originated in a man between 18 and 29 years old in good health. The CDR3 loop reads CASSLLDRAEAFF. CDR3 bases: TGTGCCAGCAGCCTTCTTGACAGGGCTGAAGCTTTCTTT.